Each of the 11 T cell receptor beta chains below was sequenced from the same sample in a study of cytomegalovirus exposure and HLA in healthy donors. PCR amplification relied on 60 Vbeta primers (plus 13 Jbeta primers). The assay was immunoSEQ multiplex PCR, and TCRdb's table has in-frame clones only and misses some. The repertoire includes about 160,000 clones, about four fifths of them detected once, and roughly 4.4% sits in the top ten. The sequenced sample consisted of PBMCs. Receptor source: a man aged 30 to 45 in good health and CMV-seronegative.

In nucleotides, the CDR3 is TGTGCCAGTAGAAGAGAGGGAATGAACACTGAAGCTTTCTTT. It encodes CASRREGMNTEAFF. This chain connects TRBV9 to TRBJ1-1; D remains unclear. Germline V lookup: CDR1 SGDLS, CDR2 YYNGEE. The CDR3 sequence is 14 residues long. V was clipped by 8 bases and J by 0 bases, with 14 bases between them.

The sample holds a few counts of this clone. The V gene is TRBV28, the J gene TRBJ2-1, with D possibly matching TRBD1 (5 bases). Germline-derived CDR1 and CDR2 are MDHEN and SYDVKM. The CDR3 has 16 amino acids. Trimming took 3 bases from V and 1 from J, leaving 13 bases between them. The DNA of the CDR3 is TGTGCCAGCAGTTTGGGGCCACTGGGGTCCTACAATGAGCAGTTCTTC. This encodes CASSLGPLGSYNEQFF.

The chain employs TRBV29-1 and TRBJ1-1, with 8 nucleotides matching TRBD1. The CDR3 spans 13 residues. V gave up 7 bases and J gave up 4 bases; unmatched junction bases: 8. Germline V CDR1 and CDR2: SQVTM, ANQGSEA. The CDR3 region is CSAIGQGGTEAFF. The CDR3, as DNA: TGCAGCGCCATTGGACAGGGAGGCACTGAAGCTTTCTTT.

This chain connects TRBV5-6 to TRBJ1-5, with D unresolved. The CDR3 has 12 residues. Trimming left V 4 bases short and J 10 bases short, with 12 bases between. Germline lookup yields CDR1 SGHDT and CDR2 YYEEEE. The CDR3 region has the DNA TGTGCCAGCAGCACCTCAGGAAAACCCCAGCATTTT. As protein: CASSTSGKPQHF.

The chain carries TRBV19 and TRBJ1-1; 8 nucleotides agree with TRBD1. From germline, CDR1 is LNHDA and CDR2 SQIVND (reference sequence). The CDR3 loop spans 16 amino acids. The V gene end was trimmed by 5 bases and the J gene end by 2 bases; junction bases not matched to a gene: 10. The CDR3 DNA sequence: TGTGCCAGTAGTCCGTCCCGGGACAGGCTTAACACTGAAGCTTTCTTT. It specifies CASSPSRDRLNTEAFF.

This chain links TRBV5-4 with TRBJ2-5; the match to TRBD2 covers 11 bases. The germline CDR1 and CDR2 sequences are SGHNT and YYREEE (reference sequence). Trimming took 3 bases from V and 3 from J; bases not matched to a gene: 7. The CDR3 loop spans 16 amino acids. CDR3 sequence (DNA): TGTGCCAGCAGCTCGTTAGCGGGAGGGCCGGAAGAGACCCAGTACTTC. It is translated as CASSSLAGGPEETQYF.

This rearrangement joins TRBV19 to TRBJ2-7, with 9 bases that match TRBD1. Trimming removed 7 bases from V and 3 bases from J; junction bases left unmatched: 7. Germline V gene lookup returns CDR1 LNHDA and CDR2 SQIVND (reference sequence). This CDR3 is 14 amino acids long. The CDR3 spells CASKPGTGHYEQYF. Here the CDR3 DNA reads TGTGCCAGTAAACCCGGGACAGGGCACTACGAGCAGTACTTC.

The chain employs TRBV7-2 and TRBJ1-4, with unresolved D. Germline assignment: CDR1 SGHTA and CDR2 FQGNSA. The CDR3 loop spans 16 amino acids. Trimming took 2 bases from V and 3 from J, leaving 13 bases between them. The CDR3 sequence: CASSLSAPGANEKLFF. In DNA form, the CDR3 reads TGTGCCAGCAGCTTATCAGCTCCCGGGGCTAATGAAAAACTGTTTTTT.

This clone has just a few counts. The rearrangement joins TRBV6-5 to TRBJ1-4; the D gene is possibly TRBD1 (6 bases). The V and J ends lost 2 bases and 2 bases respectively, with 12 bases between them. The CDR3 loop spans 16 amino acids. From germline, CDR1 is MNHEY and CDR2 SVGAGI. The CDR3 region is CASSYGRGITNEKLFF. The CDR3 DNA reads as TGTGCCAGCAGTTACGGCAGGGGTATCACTAATGAAAAACTGTTTTTT.

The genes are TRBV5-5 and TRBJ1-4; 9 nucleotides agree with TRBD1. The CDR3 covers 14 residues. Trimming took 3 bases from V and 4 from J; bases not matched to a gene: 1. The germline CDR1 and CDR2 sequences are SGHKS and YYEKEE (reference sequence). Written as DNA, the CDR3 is TGTGCCAGCAGCTGGACAGGGGTTAATGAAAAACTGTTTTTT. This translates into CASSWTGVNEKLFF. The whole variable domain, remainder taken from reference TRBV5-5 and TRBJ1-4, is DAGVTQSPTHLIKTRGQQVTLRCSPISGHKSVSWYQQVLGQGPQFIFQYYEKEERGRGNFPDRFSARQFPNYSSELNVNALLLGDSALYLCASSWTGVNEKLFFGSGTQLSVL.

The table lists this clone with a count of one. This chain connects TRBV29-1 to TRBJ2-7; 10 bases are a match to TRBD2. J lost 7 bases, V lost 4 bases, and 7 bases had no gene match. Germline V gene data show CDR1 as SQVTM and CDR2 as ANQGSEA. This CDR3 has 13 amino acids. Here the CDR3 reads CSVGELAGREQYF. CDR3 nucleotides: TGCAGCGTTGGAGAACTAGCGGGACGTGAGCAGTACTTC.